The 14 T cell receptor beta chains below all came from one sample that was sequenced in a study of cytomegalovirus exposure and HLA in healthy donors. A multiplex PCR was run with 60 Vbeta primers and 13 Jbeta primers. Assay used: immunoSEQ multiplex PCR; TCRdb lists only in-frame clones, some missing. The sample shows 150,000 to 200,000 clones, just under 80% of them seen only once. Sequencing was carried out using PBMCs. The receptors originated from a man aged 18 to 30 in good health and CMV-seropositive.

The CDR3 bases are TGTGCCATCAGTGATCCTAAGGGGCCGAATGAAAAACTGTTTTTT. It specifies CAISDPKGPNEKLFF. The chain uses TRBV10-3 and TRBJ1-4, with a possible D match to TRBD1 (5 bases). The germline V gene has CDR1 ENHRY and CDR2 SYGVKD. Deletions cut 3 bases from V and 5 bases from J, with 13 bases between. The CDR3 covers 15 residues.

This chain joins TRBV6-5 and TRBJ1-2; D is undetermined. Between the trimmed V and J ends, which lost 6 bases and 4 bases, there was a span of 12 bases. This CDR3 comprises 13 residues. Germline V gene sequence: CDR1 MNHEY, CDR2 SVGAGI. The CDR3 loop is CASSLGPFYGYTF. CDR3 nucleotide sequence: TGTGCCAGCAGCCTGGGCCCATTCTATGGCTACACCTTC.

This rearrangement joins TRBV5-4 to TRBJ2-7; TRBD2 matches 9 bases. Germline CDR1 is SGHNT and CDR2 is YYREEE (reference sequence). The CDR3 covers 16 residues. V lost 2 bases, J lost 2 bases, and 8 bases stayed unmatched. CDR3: CASSLAGTSRTYEQYF. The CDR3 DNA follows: TGTGCCAGCAGCTTAGCCGGGACTAGCCGGACCTACGAGCAGTACTTC.

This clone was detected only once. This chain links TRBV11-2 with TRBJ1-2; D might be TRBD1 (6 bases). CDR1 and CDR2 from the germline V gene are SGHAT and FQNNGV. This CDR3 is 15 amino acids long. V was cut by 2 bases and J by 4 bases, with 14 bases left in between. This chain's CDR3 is CASSLNPGAGYGYTF. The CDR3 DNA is TGTGCCAGCAGCTTAAACCCAGGGGCCGGCTATGGCTACACCTTC.

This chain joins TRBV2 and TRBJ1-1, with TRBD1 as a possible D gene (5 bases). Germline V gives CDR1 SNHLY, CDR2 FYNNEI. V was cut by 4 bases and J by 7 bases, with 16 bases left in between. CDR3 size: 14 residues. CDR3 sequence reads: CASSARQGRGEAFF. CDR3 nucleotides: TGTGCCAGCAGTGCGAGGCAGGGCAGAGGTGAAGCTTTCTTT.

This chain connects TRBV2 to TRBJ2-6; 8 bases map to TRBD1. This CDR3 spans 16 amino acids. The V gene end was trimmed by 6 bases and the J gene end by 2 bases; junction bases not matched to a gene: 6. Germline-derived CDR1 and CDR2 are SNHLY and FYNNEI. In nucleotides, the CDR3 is TGTGCCAGCAGAGGACAGGGCAGAACTGGGGCCAACGTCCTGACTTTC. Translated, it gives CASRGQGRTGANVLTF.

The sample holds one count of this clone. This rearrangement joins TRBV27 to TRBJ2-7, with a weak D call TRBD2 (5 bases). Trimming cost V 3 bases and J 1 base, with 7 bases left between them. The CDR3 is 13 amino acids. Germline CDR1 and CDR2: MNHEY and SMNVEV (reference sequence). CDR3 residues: CASSFGGSYEQYF. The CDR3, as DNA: TGTGCCAGCAGTTTTGGCGGGTCCTACGAGCAGTACTTC.

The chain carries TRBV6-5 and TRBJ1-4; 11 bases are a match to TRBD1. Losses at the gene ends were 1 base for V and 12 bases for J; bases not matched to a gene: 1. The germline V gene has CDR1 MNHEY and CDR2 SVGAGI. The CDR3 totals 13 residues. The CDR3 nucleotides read TGTGCCAGCAGTTACTGGGGACAGGGGGAACTGTTTTTT. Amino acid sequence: CASSYWGQGELFF.

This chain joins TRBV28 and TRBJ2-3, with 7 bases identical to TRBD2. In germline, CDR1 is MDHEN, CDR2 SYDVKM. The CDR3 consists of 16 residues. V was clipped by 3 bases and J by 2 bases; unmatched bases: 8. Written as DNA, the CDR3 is TGTGCCAGCAGTTTGTCCTCGGGAGGCCTCACAGATACGCAGTATTTT. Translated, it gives CASSLSSGGLTDTQYF.

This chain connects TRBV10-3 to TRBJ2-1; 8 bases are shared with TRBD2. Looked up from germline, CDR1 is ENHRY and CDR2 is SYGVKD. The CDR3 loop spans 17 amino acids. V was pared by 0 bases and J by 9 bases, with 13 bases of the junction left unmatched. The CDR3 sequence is CAISESSGRWGLGEQFF. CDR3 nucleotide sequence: TGTGCCATCAGTGAGTCCAGCGGGAGATGGGGCTTGGGTGAGCAGTTCTTC.

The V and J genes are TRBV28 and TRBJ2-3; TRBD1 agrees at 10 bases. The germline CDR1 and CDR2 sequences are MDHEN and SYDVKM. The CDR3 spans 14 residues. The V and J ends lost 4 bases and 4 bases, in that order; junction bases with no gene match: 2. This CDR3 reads CASSWTGGSDTQYF. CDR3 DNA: TGTGCCAGCAGTTGGACAGGGGGATCAGATACGCAGTATTTT.

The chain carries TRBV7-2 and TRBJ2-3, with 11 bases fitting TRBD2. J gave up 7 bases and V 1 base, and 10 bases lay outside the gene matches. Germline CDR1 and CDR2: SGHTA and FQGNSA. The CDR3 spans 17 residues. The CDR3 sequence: CASSLVGSGRGGNTQYF. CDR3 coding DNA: TGTGCCAGCAGCTTAGTCGGTAGCGGGAGGGGCGGGAATACGCAGTATTTT.

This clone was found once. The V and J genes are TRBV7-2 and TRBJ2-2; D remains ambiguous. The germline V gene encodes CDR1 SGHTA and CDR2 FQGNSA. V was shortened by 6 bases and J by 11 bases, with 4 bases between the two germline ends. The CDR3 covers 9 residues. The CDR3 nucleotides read TGTGCCAGCAGTTATGAGCTGTTTTTT. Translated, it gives CASSYELFF.

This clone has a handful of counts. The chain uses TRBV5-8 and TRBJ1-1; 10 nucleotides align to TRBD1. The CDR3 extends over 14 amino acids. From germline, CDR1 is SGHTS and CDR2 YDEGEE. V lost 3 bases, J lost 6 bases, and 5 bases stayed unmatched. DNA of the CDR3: TGTGCCAGCAGCTCCGGACAGGGGGTGGCTGAAGCTTTCTTT. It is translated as CASSSGQGVAEAFF.